This TCR beta chain stems from a study of cytomegalovirus exposure and HLA in healthy donors. Vbeta (60) and Jbeta (13) primers were used in the PCR. Using immunoSEQ multiplex PCR, the repertoire was profiled, and TCRdb retains in-frame clones only, with some absent. The data contain 90,000 to 120,000 clones, over 60% of them singletons. The sequence was collected from a male donor in good health and CMV-seronegative. Sequencing input: PBMCs.

CDR3 in amino acids: CASSSTPLKGSYEQYF. The DNA for the CDR3 is TGCGCCAGCAGCTCTACCCCCCTAAAGGGGTCCTACGAGCAGTACTTC. V gene TRBV5-1 combines with J gene TRBJ2-5, with D tentatively TRBD1 (5 bases). The end of the DNA is better explained by TRBJ2-7, so the J call may be wrong. The CDR3 runs 16 residues. The germline CDR1 and CDR2 sequences are SGHRS and YFSETQ.